This TCR beta chain was identified during a study of read filtering for tumor transcriptome and immune sequencing. About the study: Revised staging placed roughly 8 patients in R-ISS I, around 15 in II, roughly 7 in III. DNase treatment preceded whole-transcriptome library preparation.

Molecular barcoded adaptors covering alpha/delta and beta/gamma chains were used on 400 to 450 ng RNA. TCRdb reprocessed the reads with MiXCR, giving one entry per CDR3 protein. The table includes more than 35,000 distinct CDR3 sequences, approximately 12% detected once. V shed 0 bases and J shed 2 bases, with 11 bases lying between them. The V gene's germline CDR1 is MGHRA and CDR2 YSYEKL. The CDR3 covers 15 residues. Overall study findings and caveats: Around 80% of IR-seq clonotypes had a single read, yet these held around 3.3% of reads. Without single-read clonotypes, shared clonotype proportions correlated more between IR-seq and RNA-seq.

This clonotype occurred many times. The antigen remains unidentified. The chain joins TRBV4-1 to TRBJ2-7; D call uncertain. The receptor was isolated from a donor aged 40 or over with multiple myeloma. What was sequenced was a population of CD138-negative cells sorted from bone marrow. Here the CDR3 reads CASSQEGSSAYEQYF. The CDR3 coding sequence is TGCGCCAGCAGCCAAGAGGGTTCATCGGCCTACGAGCAGTACTTC.